The clone carrying this TCR beta chain has a handful of counts. Original processing methods: Estimation of nucleated cell counts relied on the amplification of reference gene primers. Data came from immunoSEQ multiplex PCR; TCRdb stores just in-frame clones and leaves some out. V and J calls plus clone size are reproduced from that table; the DNA served to infer D and trimming. The sample shows 130,000 to 150,000 clones, 79% of them seen only once. This sample was taken from a study of blood T cell repertoires in COVID-19. CDR1 is MDHEN, CDR2 SYDVKM, per germline. Trimming took off 4 bases at V and 3 bases at J, with 13 bases between the two ends. CDR3 length: 14 amino acids.

This clonotype was obtained from a man between 60 and 75 years old with acute or convalescent COVID-19. Material for sequencing was peripheral blood. The V and J genes are TRBV28 and TRBJ2-7; D is undetermined. The CDR3 spells CASSSPPLLYEQYF. CDR3 coding DNA: TGTGCCAGCAGTTCCCCTCCGCTACTCTACGAGCAGTACTTC.